Given below is one TCR beta chain in context. This specimen comes from a study of blood T cell repertoires in COVID-19. Study at large: Nucleic acid was either cDNA or gDNA, and it came from T cells, B-cell-depleted T cells, or PBMCs.

In the original workflow: Reference gene primer amplification in the assay estimated nucleated cell counts. The repertoire was sequenced with immunoSEQ multiplex PCR; TCRdb's copy has only in-frame clones and lacks some. V and J calls and clone size are given by that table; D and trimming were obtained from the DNA. The table lists around 130,000 clones, around 90% of them singletons. The CDR3 covers 13 residues. The germline CDR1 and CDR2 sequences are GTSNPN and SVGIG (reference sequence). V shed 3 bases, J shed 5 bases, and the junction held 6 bases outside the gene matches. The receptor was derived from a human donor in a cohort sampled during active COVID-19. The source material was peripheral blood. The V and J genes are TRBV30 and TRBJ1-1; 7 nucleotides agree with TRBD1. In DNA, the CDR3 is TGTGCCTGGAGGTTGTCAGGGGGAACTGAAGCTTTCTTT. Translation: CAWRLSGGTEAFF.